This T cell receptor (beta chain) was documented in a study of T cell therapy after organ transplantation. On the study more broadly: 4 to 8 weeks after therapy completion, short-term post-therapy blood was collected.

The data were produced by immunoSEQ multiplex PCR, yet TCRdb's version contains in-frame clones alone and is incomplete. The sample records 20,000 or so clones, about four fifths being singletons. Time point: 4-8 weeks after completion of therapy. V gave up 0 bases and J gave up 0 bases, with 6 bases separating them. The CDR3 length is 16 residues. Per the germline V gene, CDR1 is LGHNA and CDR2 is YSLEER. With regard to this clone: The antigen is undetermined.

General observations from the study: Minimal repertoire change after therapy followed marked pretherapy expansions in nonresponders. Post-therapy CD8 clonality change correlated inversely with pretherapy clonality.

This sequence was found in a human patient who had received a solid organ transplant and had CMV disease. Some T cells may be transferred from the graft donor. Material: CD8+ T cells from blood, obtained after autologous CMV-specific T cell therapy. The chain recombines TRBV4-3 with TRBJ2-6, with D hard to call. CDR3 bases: TGCGCCAGCAGCCAAGATGTGGGCTCTGGGGCCAACGTCCTGACTTTC. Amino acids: CASSQDVGSGANVLTF.